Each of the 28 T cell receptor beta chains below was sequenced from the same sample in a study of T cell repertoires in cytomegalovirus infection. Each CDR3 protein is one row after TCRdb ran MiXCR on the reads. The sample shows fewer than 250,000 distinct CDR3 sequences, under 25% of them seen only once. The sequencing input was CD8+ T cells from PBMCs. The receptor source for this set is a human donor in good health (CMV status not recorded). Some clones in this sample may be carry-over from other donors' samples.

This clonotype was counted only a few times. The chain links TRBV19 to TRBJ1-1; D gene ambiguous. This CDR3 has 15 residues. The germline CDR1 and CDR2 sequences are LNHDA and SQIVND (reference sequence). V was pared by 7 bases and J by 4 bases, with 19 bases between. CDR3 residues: CASMRTRMGVTEAFF. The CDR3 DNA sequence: TGTGCCAGTATGAGGACCCGGATGGGCGTCACTGAAGCTTTCTTT.

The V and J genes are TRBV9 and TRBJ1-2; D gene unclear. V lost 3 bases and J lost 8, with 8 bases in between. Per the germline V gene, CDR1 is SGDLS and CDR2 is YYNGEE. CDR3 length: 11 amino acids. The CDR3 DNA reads TGTGCCAGCAGCGCGGCGGGGGGCTACACCTTC. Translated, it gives CASSAAGGYTF.

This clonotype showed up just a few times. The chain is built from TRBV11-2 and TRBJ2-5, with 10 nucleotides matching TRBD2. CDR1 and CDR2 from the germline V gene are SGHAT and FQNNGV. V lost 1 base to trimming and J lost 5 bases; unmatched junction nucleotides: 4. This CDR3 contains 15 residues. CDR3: CASSLGAGGPETQYF. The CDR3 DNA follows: TGTGCCAGCAGCTTAGGAGCGGGGGGGCCGGAGACCCAGTACTTC.

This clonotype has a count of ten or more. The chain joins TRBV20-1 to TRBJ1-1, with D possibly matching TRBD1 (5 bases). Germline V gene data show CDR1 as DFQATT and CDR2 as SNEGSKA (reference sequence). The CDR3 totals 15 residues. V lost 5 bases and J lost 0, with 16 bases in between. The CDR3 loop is CSALLKATVNTEAFF. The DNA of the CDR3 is TGCAGTGCTCTTCTCAAAGCGACAGTGAACACTGAAGCTTTCTTT.

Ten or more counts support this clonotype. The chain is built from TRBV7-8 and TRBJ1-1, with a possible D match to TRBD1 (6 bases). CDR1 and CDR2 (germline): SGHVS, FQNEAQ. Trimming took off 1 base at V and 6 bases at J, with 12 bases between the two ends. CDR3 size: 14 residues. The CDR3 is CASSLGAGDPEAFF. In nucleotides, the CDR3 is TGTGCCAGCAGCTTAGGGGCAGGGGATCCTGAAGCTTTCTTT.

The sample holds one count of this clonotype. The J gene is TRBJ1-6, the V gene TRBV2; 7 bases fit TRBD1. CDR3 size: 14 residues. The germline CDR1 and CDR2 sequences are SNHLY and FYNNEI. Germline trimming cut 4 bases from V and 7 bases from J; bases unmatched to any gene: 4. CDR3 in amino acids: CASSATGWNSPLHF. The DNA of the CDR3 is TGTGCCAGCAGTGCGACAGGGTGGAATTCACCCCTCCACTTT.

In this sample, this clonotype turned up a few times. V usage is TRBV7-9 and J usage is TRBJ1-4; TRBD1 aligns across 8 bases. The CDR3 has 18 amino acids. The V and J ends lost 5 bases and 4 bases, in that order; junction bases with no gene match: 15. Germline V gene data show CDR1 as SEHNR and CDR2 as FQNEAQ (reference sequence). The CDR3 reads CASSDARNRGYDNEKLFF. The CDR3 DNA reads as TGTGCCAGCAGCGACGCAAGAAACAGGGGGTATGATAATGAAAAACTGTTTTTT.

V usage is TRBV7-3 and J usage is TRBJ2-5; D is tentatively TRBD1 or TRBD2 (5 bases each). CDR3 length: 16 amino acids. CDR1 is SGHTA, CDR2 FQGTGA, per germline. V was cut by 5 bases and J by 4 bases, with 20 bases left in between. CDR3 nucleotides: TGTGCCAGCAGCCTGGGGTTTGGGGGAGAGGGAGAGACCCAGTACTTC. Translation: CASSLGFGGEGETQYF.

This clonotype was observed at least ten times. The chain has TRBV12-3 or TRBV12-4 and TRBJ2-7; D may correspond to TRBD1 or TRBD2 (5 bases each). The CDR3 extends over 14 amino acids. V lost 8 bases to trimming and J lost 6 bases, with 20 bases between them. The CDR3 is CASGAGTTPREQYF. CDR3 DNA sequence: TGTGCCAGCGGAGCCGGGACCACCCCTCGCGAGCAGTACTTC.

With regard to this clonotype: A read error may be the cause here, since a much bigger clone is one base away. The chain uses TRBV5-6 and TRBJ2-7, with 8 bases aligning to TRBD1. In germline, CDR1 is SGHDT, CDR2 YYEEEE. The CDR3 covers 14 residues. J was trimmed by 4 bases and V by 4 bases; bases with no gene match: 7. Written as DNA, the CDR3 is TGTGCCAGCAGCCCCGGACAGGGTCGGTACGAGCAGTACTTC. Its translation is CASSPGQGRYEQYF. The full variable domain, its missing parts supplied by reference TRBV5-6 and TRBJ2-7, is DAGVTQSPTHLIKTRGQQVTLRCSPKSGHDTVSWYQQALGQGPQFIFQYYEEEERQRGNFPDRFSGHQFPNYSSELNVNALLLGDSALYLCASSPGQGRYEQYFGPGTRLTVT.

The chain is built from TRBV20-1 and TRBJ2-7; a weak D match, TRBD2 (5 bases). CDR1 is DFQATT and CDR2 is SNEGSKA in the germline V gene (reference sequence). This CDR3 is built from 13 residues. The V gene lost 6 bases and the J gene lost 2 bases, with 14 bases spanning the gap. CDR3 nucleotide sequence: TGCAGTGCGGTTGACGGACTTACCTACGAGCAGTACTTC. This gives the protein CSAVDGLTYEQYF.

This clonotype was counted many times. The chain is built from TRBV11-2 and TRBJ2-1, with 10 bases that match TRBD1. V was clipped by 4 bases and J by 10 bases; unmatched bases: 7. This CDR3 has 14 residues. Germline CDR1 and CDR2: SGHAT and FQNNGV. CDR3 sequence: CASSSGTGEREQFF. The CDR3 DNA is TGTGCCAGCAGCTCCGGGACAGGGGAGCGAGAGCAGTTCTTC.

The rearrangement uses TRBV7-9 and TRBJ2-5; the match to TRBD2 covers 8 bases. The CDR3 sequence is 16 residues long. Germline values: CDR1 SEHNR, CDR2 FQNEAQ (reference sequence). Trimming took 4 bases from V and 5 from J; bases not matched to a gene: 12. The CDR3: CASSSWTSTPHETQYF. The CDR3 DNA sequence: TGTGCCAGCAGCTCCTGGACTAGCACCCCTCATGAGACCCAGTACTTC.

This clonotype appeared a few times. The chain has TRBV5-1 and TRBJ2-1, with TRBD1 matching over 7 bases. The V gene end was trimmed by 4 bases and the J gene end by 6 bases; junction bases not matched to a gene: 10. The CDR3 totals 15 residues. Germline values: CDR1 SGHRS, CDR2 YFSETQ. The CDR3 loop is CASSPTPGQLNEQFF. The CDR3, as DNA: TGCGCCAGCAGCCCCACACCGGGACAGCTCAATGAGCAGTTCTTC.

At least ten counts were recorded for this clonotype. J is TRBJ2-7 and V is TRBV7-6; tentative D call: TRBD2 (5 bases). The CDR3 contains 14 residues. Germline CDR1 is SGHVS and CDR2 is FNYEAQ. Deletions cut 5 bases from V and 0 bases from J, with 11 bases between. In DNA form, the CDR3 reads TGTGCCAGCAGCCCACTAGGACCCTCCTACGAGCAGTACTTC. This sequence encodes CASSPLGPSYEQYF.

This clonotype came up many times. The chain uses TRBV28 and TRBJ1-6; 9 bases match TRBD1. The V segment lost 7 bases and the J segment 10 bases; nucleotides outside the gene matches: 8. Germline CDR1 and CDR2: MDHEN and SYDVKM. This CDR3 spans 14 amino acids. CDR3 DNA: TGTGCCAGCACCTTGACAGGGGGGGCGTCACCCCTCCACTTT. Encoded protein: CASTLTGGASPLHF.

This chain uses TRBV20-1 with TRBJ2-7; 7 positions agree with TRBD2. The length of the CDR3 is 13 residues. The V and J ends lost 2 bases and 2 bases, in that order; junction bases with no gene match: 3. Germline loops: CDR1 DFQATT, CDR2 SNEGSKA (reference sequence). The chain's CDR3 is CSARSGTTYEQYF. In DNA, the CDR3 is TGCAGTGCTAGAAGCGGGACTACCTACGAGCAGTACTTC.

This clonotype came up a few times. CDR3 protein: CASSDVVAGYNEQFF. As DNA, the CDR3 is TGTGCCAGCAGTGATGTGGTAGCGGGGTACAATGAGCAGTTCTTC. The rearrangement links TRBV2 to TRBJ2-1, with 8 positions matching TRBD2. There are 15 residues in the CDR3. After removal of 3 bases from V and 4 bases from J, the junction contained 5 bases not matched to a gene. The germline V gene encodes CDR1 SNHLY and CDR2 FYNNEI.

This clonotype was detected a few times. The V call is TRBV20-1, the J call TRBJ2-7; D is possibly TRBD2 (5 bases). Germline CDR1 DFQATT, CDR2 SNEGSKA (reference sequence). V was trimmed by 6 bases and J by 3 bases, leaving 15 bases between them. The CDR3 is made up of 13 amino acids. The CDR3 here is CSAASGINYEQYF. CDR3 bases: TGCAGTGCCGCTTCGGGGATCAACTACGAGCAGTACTTC.

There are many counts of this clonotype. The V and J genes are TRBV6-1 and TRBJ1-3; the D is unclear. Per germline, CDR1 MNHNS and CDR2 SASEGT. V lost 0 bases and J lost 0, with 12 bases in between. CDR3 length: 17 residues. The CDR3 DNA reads TGTGCCAGCAGTGAAGCGCTCGGGTGGGGCTCTGGAAACACCATATATTTT. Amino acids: CASSEALGWGSGNTIYF.

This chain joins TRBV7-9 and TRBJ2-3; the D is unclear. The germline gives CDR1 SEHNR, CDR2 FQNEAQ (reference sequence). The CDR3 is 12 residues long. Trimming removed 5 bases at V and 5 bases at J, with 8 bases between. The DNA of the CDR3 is TGTGCCAGCAGCCTGCAGATAGATACGCAGTATTTT. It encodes CASSLQIDTQYF.

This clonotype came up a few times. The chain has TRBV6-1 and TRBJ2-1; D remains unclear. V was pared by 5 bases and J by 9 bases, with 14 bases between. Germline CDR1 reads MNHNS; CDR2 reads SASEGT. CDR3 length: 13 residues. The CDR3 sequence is CASSFDPGSEQFF. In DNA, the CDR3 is TGTGCCAGCAGTTTCGACCCCGGCAGTGAGCAGTTCTTC.

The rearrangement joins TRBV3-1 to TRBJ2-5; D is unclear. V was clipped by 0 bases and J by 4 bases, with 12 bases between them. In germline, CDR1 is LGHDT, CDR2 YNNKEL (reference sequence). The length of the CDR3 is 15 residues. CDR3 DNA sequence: TGTGCCAGCAGCCAAGACCGGAGCGCCCCAGAGACCCAGTACTTC. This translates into CASSQDRSAPETQYF.

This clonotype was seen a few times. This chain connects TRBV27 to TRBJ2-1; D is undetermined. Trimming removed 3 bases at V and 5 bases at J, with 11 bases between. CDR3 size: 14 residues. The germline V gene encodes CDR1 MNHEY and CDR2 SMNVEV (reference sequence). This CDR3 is CASSFVSDNNEQFF. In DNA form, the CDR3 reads TGTGCCAGCAGTTTCGTCAGCGATAACAATGAGCAGTTCTTC.

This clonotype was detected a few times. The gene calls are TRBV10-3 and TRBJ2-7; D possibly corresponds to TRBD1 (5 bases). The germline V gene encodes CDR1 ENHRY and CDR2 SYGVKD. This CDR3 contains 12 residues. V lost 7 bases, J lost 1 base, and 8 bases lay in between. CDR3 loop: CAITTGSYEQYF. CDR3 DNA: TGTGCCATCACCACAGGATCCTACGAGCAGTACTTC.

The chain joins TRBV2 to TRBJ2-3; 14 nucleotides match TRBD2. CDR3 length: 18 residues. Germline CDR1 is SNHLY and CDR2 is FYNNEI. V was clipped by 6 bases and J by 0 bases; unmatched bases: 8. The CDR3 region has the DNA TGTGCCAGCAGCGGCGGACTAGCGGGGGGCCTTAGCACAGATACGCAGTATTTT. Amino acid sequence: CASSGGLAGGLSTDTQYF. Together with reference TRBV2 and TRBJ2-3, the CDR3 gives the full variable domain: EPEVTQTPSHQVTQMGQEVILRCVPISNHLYFYWYRQILGQKVEFLVSFYNNEISEKSEIFDDQFSVERPDGSNFTLKIRSTKLEDSAMYFCASSGGLAGGLSTDTQYFGPGTRLTVL.

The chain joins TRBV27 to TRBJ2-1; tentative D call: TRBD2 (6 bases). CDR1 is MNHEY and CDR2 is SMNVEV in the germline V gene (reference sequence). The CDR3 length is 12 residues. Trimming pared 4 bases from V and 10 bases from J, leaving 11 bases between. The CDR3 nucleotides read TGTGCCAGCAGTTCTCACCGGGGGGAGCAGTTCTTC. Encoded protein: CASSSHRGEQFF.

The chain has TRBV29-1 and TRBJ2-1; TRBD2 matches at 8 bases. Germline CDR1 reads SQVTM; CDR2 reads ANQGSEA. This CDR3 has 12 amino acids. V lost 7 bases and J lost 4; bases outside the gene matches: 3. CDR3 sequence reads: CSGSGGYNEQFF. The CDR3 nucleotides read TGCAGCGGGAGCGGGGGTTACAATGAGCAGTTCTTC.